The 8 T cell receptor beta chains reported below all come from one sample, sequenced in a study of T cell changes during pregnancy in multiple sclerosis. Generated by immunoSEQ multiplex PCR, the TCRdb table keeps only in-frame clones and is missing some. The table includes some 38,000 clones, approximately 92% detected once. Sequences were derived from CD8+ T cells from peripheral blood mononuclear cells, sampled after pregnancy. The source is a female donor with multiple sclerosis, enrolled in a pregnancy study.

This chain links TRBV9 with TRBJ1-1; 10 positions agree with TRBD1. Germline V gives CDR1 SGDLS, CDR2 YYNGEE. The CDR3 sequence is 14 residues long. V gave up 3 bases and J gave up 5 bases; unmatched junction bases: 4. For the CDR3, the DNA is TGTGCCAGCAGCGCGACAGGGGGCGGGACTGAAGCTTTCTTT. This codes for CASSATGGGTEAFF.

This chain uses TRBV6-6 with TRBJ2-7; D possibly corresponds to TRBD2 (6 bases). This CDR3 region has 15 residues. Looked up from germline, CDR1 is MNHNY and CDR2 is SVGAGI (reference sequence). V lost 2 bases and J 7 bases, leaving 18 bases between the germline ends. In DNA form, the CDR3 reads TGTGCCAGCAGTTACAGGGGAGGAATCATCCTAGAGCAGTACTTC. Its translation is CASSYRGGIILEQYF.

CDR3 residues: CASKSWTGGYEQYF. The CDR3 DNA reads TGTGCCAGCAAATCTTGGACAGGGGGTTACGAGCAGTACTTC. The genes are TRBV6-6 and TRBJ2-7; 10 nucleotides match TRBD1. Germline V gene sequence: CDR1 MNHNY, CDR2 SVGAGI (reference sequence). This CDR3 is built from 14 residues. V lost 7 bases, J lost 4 bases, and 7 bases stayed unmatched.

The chain recombines TRBV15 with TRBJ1-4, with TRBD1 matching 8 bases. The CDR3 totals 17 residues. Trimming removed 3 bases from V and 10 bases from J; junction bases left unmatched: 16. Germline CDR1 reads LNHNV; CDR2 reads YYDKDF (reference sequence). CDR3 sequence reads: CATSSLAGGDGVGKLFF. For the CDR3, the DNA is TGTGCCACCAGCAGTCTAGCAGGGGGCGATGGGGTAGGAAAACTGTTTTTT.

The gene calls are TRBV15 and TRBJ2-1, with D perhaps matching TRBD1 (5 bases). This CDR3 comprises 15 residues. Germline CDR1 LNHNV, CDR2 YYDKDF (reference sequence). Trimming removed 3 bases at V and 5 bases at J, with 14 bases between. CDR3 sequence: CATSSRGSGHNEQFF. CDR3 nucleotide sequence: TGTGCCACCAGCAGTAGGGGTTCAGGGCACAATGAGCAGTTCTTC.

This chain uses TRBV9 with TRBJ2-7, with 9 bases fitting TRBD1. Germline V gene sequence: CDR1 SGDLS, CDR2 YYNGEE. The length of the CDR3 is 15 residues. The V and J ends lost 0 bases and 1 base, in that order; junction bases with no gene match: 2. The CDR3 region is CASSVAGQGSYEQYF. CDR3 nucleotide sequence: TGTGCCAGCAGCGTAGCGGGACAGGGTTCCTACGAGCAGTACTTC.

The chain is built from TRBV10-3 and TRBJ2-7; 14 positions match TRBD2. CDR3 length: 17 amino acids. Trimming took 4 bases from V and 0 from J; bases not matched to a gene: 5. Per germline, CDR1 ENHRY and CDR2 SYGVKD. In DNA form, the CDR3 reads TGTGCCATCAGTGGGACTAGCGGGGGGAAAAGCTCCTACGAGCAGTACTTC. Its translation is CAISGTSGGKSSYEQYF.

This clone was observed a single time. The chain joins TRBV5-1 to TRBJ2-1, with 9 nucleotides matching TRBD2. Germline V gene sequence: CDR1 SGHRS, CDR2 YFSETQ. The CDR3 consists of 14 residues. Losses at the gene ends were 0 bases for V and 9 bases for J; bases not matched to a gene: 4. CDR3 bases: TGCGCCAGCAGCTTGGAGCCACTAGCGGGTGAGCAGTTCTTC. Translated: CASSLEPLAGEQFF.